The next 9 T cell receptor beta chains were all read from a single sample in a study of early T cells in non-severe SARS-CoV-2 infection. TCRdb fed the 5' RACE reads into MiXCR, producing one record per CDR3 protein. The sample includes some 49,000 distinct CDR3 sequences, about 4% of them seen just once. The sequenced material came from whole blood. These receptors were collected from an adult who was a healthcare worker with PCR-confirmed SARS-CoV-2 infection or an uninfected control (not recorded which).

In this sample, this clonotype turned up many times. The chain couples TRBV15 to TRBJ2-7; tentative D call: TRBD2 (6 bases). Germline CDR1 LNHNV, CDR2 YYDKDF (reference sequence). This CDR3 comprises 12 residues. Trimming cost V 5 bases and J 6 bases, with 11 bases left between them. Written as DNA, the CDR3 is TGTGCCACCAGCTTCGCGGGGATCGAGCAGTACTTC. Amino acids: CATSFAGIEQYF.

This clonotype was seen ten or more times. The chain combines TRBV20-1 with TRBJ2-1, with D hard to call. The CDR3 loop spans 15 amino acids. Germline CDR1 and CDR2: DFQATT and SNEGSKA (reference sequence). Deletions cut 5 bases from V and 8 bases from J, with 22 bases between. In DNA, the CDR3 is TGCAGTGCTTCCCTGGACCTGAGTCCGGCCGATGAGCAGTTCTTC. This codes for CSASLDLSPADEQFF.

The chain employs TRBV29-1 and TRBJ2-3, with 9 bases that match TRBD1. The V segment lost 8 bases and the J segment 5 bases; nucleotides outside the gene matches: 8. This CDR3 has 13 amino acids. Looked up from germline, CDR1 is SQVTM and CDR2 is ANQGSEA. CDR3 in amino acids: CSHRGRSEDTQYF. CDR3 in DNA: TGCAGCCACAGGGGGCGGTCTGAAGATACGCAGTATTTT.

There are a few counts of this clonotype. The genes are TRBV6-1 and TRBJ1-6; D is uncertain. The germline V gene encodes CDR1 MNHNS and CDR2 SASEGT. The CDR3 is made up of 13 amino acids. Trimming cost V 7 bases and J 9 bases, with 13 bases left between them. The CDR3 sequence is CASTPGRGSPLHF. The CDR3 coding sequence is TGTGCCAGCACCCCGGGCCGGGGTTCACCCCTCCACTTT.

The sample holds many counts of this clonotype. V gene TRBV29-1 combines with J gene TRBJ2-5, with D uncertain. This CDR3 contains 10 residues. Deletions cut 4 bases from V and 1 base from J, with 1 base between. From germline, CDR1 is SQVTM and CDR2 ANQGSEA. The CDR3 loop is CSVAQETQYF. In DNA, the CDR3 is TGCAGCGTTGCCCAAGAGACCCAGTACTTC. The whole variable domain, filled in from reference TRBV29-1 and TRBJ2-5, reads SAVISQKPSRDICQRGTSLTIQCQVDSQVTMMFWYRQQPGQSLTLIATANQGSEATYESGFVIDKFPISRPNLTFSTLTVSNMSPEDSSIYLCSVAQETQYFGPGTRLLVL.

This clonotype came up many times. This chain connects TRBV7-2 to TRBJ1-1; perhaps TRBD1 as D (6 bases). Germline assignment: CDR1 SGHTA and CDR2 FQGNSA. Trimming shortened V by 5 bases and J by 11 bases, and 27 bases separated the two germline ends. CDR3 size: 16 residues. CDR3 amino acids: CASSPLQGAGRLMAFF. The CDR3 DNA reads as TGTGCCAGCAGCCCCCTACAGGGTGCAGGACGATTGATGGCTTTCTTT.

The sample holds many counts of this clonotype. The genes are TRBV14 and TRBJ1-1; TRBD1 might be the D (6 bases). The germline V gene has CDR1 SGHDN and CDR2 FVKESK. Trimming stripped 6 bases from V and 4 bases from J, with 18 bases between. CDR3 size: 15 residues. The CDR3 region has the DNA TGTGCCAGCAGATATGGCAGGGGACGGCGCACTGAAGCTTTCTTT. Translation gives CASRYGRGRRTEAFF.

At least ten counts were recorded for this clonotype. The gene calls are TRBV4-1 and TRBJ2-7; D tentatively reads TRBD1 or TRBD2 (6 bases each). The germline V and J ends were trimmed by 0 bases and 2 bases, with 17 bases remaining between them. From germline, CDR1 is MGHRA and CDR2 YSYEKL. The CDR3 is 17 residues long. The CDR3 DNA sequence: TGCGCCAGCAGCCAAGATGTTGGGGGGCGGGTAGCCTACGAGCAGTACTTC. Translating gives CASSQDVGGRVAYEQYF.

This clonotype has ten or more counts. This rearrangement joins TRBV7-3 to TRBJ2-7, with D possibly being TRBD2 (6 bases). CDR3 length: 15 amino acids. Germline CDR1 reads SGHTA; CDR2 reads FQGTGA. The ends were cut back, 2 bases at V and 0 bases at J, with 11 bases in the middle. Here the CDR3 reads CASSLLAGSSYEQYF. DNA of the CDR3: TGTGCCAGCAGCTTACTTGCCGGGAGCTCCTACGAGCAGTACTTC.